This TCR beta chain is drawn from a study of T-cell reconstitution after alpha-beta-depleted transplantation in children. Unique molecular identifiers were incorporated when the TCRbeta library was constructed. TCRdb redid the calling of the PCR reads with MiXCR, one entry per CDR3 protein. The sample yields some 300,000 distinct CDR3 sequences, about 7.3% seen once. V was clipped by 3 bases and J by 3 bases, with 11 bases between them. CDR3 length: 13 residues. Per germline, CDR1 DFQATT and CDR2 SNEGSKA (reference sequence). This clonotype was detected ten times or more. Its matching antigen is unknown. Study conclusions and caveats: Newly produced T cells mostly accounted for T-cell counts and diversity one year post-transplant. Surviving recipient T cells and thymic progenitors underlay high day-60 TCRbeta diversity in some patients.

This material consisted of peripheral blood, taken 360 days after TCRalphabeta/CD19-depleted stem cell transplant. The TCR originated in a female patient aged 2-15 years who had a stem cell transplant for Fanconi anemia, so the T cells may come from the graft donor. The V call is TRBV20-1, the J call TRBJ1-1; D is uncertain. The CDR3 is CSASFRWDTEAFF. DNA for the CDR3: TGCAGTGCTAGTTTTAGGTGGGACACTGAAGCTTTCTTT.